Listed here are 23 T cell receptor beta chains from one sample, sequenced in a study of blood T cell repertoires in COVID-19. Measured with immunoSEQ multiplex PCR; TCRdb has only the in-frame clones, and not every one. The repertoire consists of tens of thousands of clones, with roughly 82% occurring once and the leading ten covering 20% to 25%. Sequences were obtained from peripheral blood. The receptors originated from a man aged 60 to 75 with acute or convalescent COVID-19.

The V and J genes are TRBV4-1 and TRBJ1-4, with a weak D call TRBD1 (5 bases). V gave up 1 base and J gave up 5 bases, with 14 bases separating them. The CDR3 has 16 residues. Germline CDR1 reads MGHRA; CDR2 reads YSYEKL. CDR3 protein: CASSQARQSENEKLFF. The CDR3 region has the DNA TGCGCCAGCAGCCAAGCTCGACAGTCAGAGAATGAAAAACTGTTTTTT.

The CDR3 DNA is TGTGCCAGCTCTGCCTCCGGGACAGGGGCTGGAAACACCATATATTTT. Translated, it gives CASSASGTGAGNTIYF. The rearrangement uses TRBV18 and TRBJ1-3; 10 nucleotides line up with TRBD1. The CDR3 sequence is 16 residues long. CDR1 and CDR2 from the germline V gene are KGHSH and LQKENI. The ends lost 6 bases at V and 2 bases at J; junction bases unmatched: 7. The whole variable domain, remainder taken from reference TRBV18 and TRBJ1-3, is NAGVMQNPRHLVRRRGQEARLRCSPMKGHSHVYWYRQLPEEGLKFMVYLQKENIIDESGMPKERFSAEFPKEGPSILRIQQVVRGDSAAYFCASSASGTGAGNTIYFGEGSWLTVV.

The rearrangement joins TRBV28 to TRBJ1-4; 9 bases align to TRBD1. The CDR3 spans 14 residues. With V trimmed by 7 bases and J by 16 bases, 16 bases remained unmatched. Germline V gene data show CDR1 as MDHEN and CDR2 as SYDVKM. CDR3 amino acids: CASNPGGQGGLPFF. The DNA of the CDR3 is TGTGCCAGCAACCCTGGGGGACAGGGCGGTCTGCCGTTTTTT.

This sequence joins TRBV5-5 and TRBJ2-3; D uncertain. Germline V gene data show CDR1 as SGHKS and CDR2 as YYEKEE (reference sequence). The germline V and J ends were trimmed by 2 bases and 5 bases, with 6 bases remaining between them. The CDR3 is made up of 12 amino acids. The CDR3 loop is CASSFQLDTQYF. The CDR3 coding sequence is TGTGCCAGCAGCTTTCAGTTAGATACGCAGTATTTT.

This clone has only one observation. CDR3 residues: CASSQVAGQGTNYGYTF. In DNA, the CDR3 is TGTGCCAGCAGCCAAGTAGCGGGACAGGGTACTAACTATGGCTACACCTTC. The chain uses TRBV3-1 (or the pseudogene TRBV3-2) and TRBJ1-2, with 9 bases that match TRBD1. The CDR3 is 17 residues long. V lost 1 base and J lost 0; bases outside the gene matches: 6. Germline V gene sequence: CDR1 LGHDT, CDR2 YNNKEL (reference sequence).

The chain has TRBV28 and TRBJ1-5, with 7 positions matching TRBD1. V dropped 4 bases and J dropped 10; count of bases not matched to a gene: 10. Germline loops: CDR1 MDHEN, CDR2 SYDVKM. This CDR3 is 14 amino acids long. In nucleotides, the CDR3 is TGTGCCAGCAGTTCCCCCGGGACAGTTCTACCCCAGCATTTT. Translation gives CASSSPGTVLPQHF.

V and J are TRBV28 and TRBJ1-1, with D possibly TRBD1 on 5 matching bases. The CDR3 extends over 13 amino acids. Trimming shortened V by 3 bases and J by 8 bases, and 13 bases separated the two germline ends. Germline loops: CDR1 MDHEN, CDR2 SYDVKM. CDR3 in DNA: TGTGCCAGCAGTTTCCCGGGGGATCGAGAAGCTTTCTTT. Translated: CASSFPGDREAFF.

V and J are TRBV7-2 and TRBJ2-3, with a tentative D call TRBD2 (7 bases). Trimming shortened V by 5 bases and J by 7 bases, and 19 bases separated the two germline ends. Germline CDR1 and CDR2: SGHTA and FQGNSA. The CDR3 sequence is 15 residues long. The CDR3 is CASSPQRGGSYTQYF. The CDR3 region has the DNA TGTGCCAGCAGCCCACAGAGGGGGGGCTCGTATACGCAGTATTTT.

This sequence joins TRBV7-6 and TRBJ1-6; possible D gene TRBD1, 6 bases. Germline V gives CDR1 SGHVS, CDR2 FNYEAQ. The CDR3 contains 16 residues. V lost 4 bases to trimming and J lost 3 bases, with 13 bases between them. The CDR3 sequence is CASSSNAGDYNSPLHF. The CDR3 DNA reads TGTGCCAGCAGCTCCAACGCAGGGGACTATAATTCACCCCTCCACTTT.

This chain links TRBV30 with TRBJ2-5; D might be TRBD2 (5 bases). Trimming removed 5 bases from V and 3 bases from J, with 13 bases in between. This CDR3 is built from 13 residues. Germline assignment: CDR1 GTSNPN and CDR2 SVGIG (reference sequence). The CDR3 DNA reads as TGTGCCTGGGAGTCCGGGATAGAAGAGACCCAGTACTTC. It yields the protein CAWESGIEETQYF.

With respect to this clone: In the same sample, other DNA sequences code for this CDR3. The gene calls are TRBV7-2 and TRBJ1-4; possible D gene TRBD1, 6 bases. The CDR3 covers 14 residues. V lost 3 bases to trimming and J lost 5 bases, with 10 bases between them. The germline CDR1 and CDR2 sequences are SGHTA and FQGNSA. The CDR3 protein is CASSLGTGNEKLFF. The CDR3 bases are TGTGCCAGCAGCTTGGGAACAGGGAATGAAAAACTGTTTTTT.

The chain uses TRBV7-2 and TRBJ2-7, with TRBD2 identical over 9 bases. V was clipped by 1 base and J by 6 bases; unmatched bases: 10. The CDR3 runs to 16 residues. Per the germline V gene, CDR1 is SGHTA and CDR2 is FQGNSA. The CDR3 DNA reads TGTGCCAGCAGCTTAGTAGGCGGGGGGGCCCTTAGCGAGCAGTACGTC. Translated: CASSLVGGGALSEQYV.

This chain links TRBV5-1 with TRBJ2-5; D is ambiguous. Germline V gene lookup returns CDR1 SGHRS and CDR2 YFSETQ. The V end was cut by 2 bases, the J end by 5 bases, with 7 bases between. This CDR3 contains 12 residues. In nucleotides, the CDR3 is TGCGCCAGCAGCTTTAATTCCGAGACCCAGTACTTC. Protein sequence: CASSFNSETQYF.

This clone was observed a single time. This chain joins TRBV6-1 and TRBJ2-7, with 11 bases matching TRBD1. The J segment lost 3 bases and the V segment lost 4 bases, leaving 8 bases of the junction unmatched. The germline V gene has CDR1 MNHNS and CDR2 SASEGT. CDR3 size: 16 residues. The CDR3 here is CASSVIGTGGYYEQYV. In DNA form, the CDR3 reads TGTGCCAGCAGTGTCATCGGGACAGGGGGATACTACGAGCAGTACGTC.

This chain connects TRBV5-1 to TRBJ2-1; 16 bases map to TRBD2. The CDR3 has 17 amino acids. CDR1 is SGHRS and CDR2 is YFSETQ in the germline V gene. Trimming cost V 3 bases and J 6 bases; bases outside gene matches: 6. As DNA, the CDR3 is TGCGCCAGCAGCTCGACGGGACTAGCGGGGGGGCGCAATGAGCAGTTCTTC. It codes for CASSSTGLAGGRNEQFF.

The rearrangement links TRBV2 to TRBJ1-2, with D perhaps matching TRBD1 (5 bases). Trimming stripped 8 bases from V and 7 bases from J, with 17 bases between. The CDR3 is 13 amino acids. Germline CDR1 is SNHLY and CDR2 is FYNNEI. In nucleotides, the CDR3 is TGTGCCAGCTGTCCGGGGGTATTCTCTGGCTACACCTTC. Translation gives CASCPGVFSGYTF.

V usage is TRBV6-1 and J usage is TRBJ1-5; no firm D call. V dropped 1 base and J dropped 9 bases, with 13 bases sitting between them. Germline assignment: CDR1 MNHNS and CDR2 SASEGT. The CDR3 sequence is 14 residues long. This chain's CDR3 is CASSEEWHIRPQHF. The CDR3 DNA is TGTGCCAGCAGTGAAGAGTGGCACATCCGGCCCCAGCATTTT.

The CDR3 is CASRLGQDNQPQHF. The DNA of the CDR3 is TGTGCCAGCAGACTAGGACAGGACAATCAGCCCCAGCATTTT. This rearrangement joins TRBV6-6 to TRBJ1-5; 7 bases agree with TRBD1. There are 14 residues in the CDR3. Germline V CDR1 and CDR2: MNHNY, SVGAGI (reference sequence). V lost 6 bases, J lost 3 bases, and 5 bases stayed unmatched.

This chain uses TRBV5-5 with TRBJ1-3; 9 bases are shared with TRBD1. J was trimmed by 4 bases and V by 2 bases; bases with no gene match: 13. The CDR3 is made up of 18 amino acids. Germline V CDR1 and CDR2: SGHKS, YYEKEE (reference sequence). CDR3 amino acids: CASSFSLTQGAQGNTIYF. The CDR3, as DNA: TGTGCCAGCAGCTTCTCTTTGACACAGGGGGCGCAAGGAAACACCATATATTTT.

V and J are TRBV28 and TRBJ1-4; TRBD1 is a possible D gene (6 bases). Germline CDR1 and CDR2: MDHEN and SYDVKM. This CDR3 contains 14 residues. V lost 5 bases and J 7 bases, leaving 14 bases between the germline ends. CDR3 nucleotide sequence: TGTGCCAGCAGTATACACAGGGCAGGTGAAAAACTGTTTTTT. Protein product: CASSIHRAGEKLFF.

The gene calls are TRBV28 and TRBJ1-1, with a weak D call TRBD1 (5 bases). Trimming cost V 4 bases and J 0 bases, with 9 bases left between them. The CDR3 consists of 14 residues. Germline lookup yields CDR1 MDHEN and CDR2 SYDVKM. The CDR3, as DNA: TGTGCCAGCAGTTGGGGACTCCTGAACACTGAAGCTTTCTTT. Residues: CASSWGLLNTEAFF.

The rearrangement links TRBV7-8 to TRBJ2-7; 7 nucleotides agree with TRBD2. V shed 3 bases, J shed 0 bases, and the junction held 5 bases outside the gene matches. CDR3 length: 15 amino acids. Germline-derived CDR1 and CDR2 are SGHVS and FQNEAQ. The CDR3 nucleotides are TGTGCCAGCAGCTTGTTGCGGGGGAGCTCCTACGAGCAGTACTTC. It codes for CASSLLRGSSYEQYF.

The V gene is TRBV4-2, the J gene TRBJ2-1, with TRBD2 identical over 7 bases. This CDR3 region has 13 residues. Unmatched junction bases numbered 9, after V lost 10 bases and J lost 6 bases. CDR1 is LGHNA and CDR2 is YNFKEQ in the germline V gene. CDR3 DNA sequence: TGTGCCACCATCGGTGGCGGGGGCAATGAGCAGTTCTTC. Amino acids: CATIGGGGNEQFF.